These 29 T cell receptor beta chains were sequenced from one sample in a study of blood T cell repertoires in COVID-19. Clones were sequenced by immunoSEQ multiplex PCR, and TCRdb holds only the in-frame ones, with some missing. This sample has roughly 250,000 clones; 87% occur once, and the top ten carry 2% to 3%. Sequences were obtained from peripheral blood. The receptor set was obtained from a woman aged 45 to 65 with acute or convalescent COVID-19.

Written as DNA, the CDR3 is TGCGCCAGCAGCGTTCAACAGGGGTCTAATGAAAAACTGTTTTTT. Protein sequence: CASSVQQGSNEKLFF. The chain carries TRBV5-1 and TRBJ1-4; 7 bases are shared with TRBD1. There are 15 residues in the CDR3. V dropped 4 bases and J dropped 3; count of bases not matched to a gene: 6. The germline V gene has CDR1 SGHRS and CDR2 YFSETQ.

This rearrangement joins TRBV10-3 to TRBJ1-4, with 7 nucleotides matching TRBD1. This CDR3 has 13 residues. Germline V gives CDR1 ENHRY, CDR2 SYGVKD. The J segment lost 7 bases and the V segment lost 9 bases, leaving 8 bases of the junction unmatched. The CDR3: CAITGTEGEKLFF. The CDR3 DNA reads TGTGCCATAACCGGGACAGAGGGTGAAAAACTGTTTTTT.

This sequence joins TRBV19 and TRBJ1-5; D call uncertain. The CDR3 has 13 residues. Germline V gene sequence: CDR1 LNHDA, CDR2 SQIVND (reference sequence). V lost 1 base, J lost 6 bases, and 7 bases lay in between. The CDR3 region is CASSIVGGQPQHF. CDR3 coding DNA: TGTGCCAGTAGTATAGTAGGAGGTCAGCCCCAGCATTTT.

The chain recombines TRBV5-6 with TRBJ2-5; no firm D call. Germline V gene data show CDR1 as SGHDT and CDR2 as YYEEEE. The germline V and J ends were trimmed by 1 base and 4 bases, with 8 bases remaining between them. This CDR3 region has 13 residues. DNA of the CDR3: TGTGCCAGCAGCTTGCGTGGCGGAGAGACCCAGTACTTC. Encoded protein: CASSLRGGETQYF.

The rearrangement uses TRBV5-1 and TRBJ2-1; 8 bases are a match to TRBD1. Trimming removed 4 bases from V and 4 bases from J; junction bases left unmatched: 4. This CDR3 has 14 amino acids. Germline values: CDR1 SGHRS, CDR2 YFSETQ. This chain's CDR3 is CASSPRQGYNEQFF. Here the CDR3 DNA reads TGCGCCAGCAGCCCACGACAGGGGTACAATGAGCAGTTCTTC.

The CDR3 DNA sequence: TGTGCCAGCTCACCGGCGGGACCGAACCAAGAGACCCAGTACTTC. Translated, it gives CASSPAGPNQETQYF. This chain joins TRBV18 and TRBJ2-5; D possibly corresponds to TRBD2 (6 bases). With 3 bases removed from V and 0 bases from J, the gap between germline ends came to 11 bases. Germline V CDR1 and CDR2: KGHSH, LQKENI. The CDR3 sequence is 15 residues long.

J is TRBJ2-3 and V is TRBV24-1; 7 nucleotides agree with TRBD2. Germline V lookup: CDR1 KGHDR, CDR2 SFDVKD. The CDR3 has 15 residues. Trimming took 5 bases from V and 6 from J; bases not matched to a gene: 10. CDR3 protein: CATSVGRELGDTQYF. CDR3 coding DNA: TGTGCCACCAGTGTGGGGCGGGAGCTAGGGGATACGCAGTATTTT.

The chain links TRBV6-5 to TRBJ2-5; 7 bases are shared with TRBD2. Germline CDR1 MNHEY, CDR2 SVGAGI. The CDR3 spans 14 residues. J was trimmed by 1 base and V by 4 bases; bases with no gene match: 3. This CDR3 is CASSSERGQETQYF. Here the CDR3 DNA reads TGTGCCAGCAGTTCTGAGCGGGGCCAAGAGACCCAGTACTTC.

CDR3 amino acids: CATSRVSGLVYNEQFF. The CDR3 bases are TGTGCCACCAGCAGAGTTTCCGGACTAGTGTACAATGAGCAGTTCTTC. The rearrangement links TRBV15 to TRBJ2-1; 7 bases agree with TRBD2. Losses at the gene ends were 1 base for V and 4 bases for J; bases not matched to a gene: 7. There are 16 residues in the CDR3. Germline V gene lookup returns CDR1 LNHNV and CDR2 YYDKDF (reference sequence).

This chain joins TRBV2 and TRBJ1-1; D gene ambiguous. There are 13 residues in the CDR3. The V and J ends lost 5 bases and 1 base respectively, with 8 bases between them. CDR1 SNHLY and CDR2 FYNNEI come from the germline V gene. The CDR3 DNA reads as TGTGCCAGCAGTTTGACACGGAACACTGAAGCTTTCTTT. Its protein product is CASSLTRNTEAFF.

This chain connects TRBV5-5 to TRBJ2-1, with unresolved D. CDR3 length equals 14 residues. The V gene's germline CDR1 is SGHKS and CDR2 YYEKEE (reference sequence). V was shortened by 1 base and J by 7 bases, with 12 bases between the two germline ends. The CDR3 spells CASSLSAALNEQFF. The DNA of the CDR3 is TGTGCCAGCAGCTTGTCAGCAGCGTTGAATGAGCAGTTCTTC.

This rearrangement joins TRBV28 to TRBJ2-7, with a possible D match to TRBD2 (5 bases). The V end lost 9 bases, the J end lost 3 bases, and 12 bases lay between the germline ends. CDR1 is MDHEN, CDR2 SYDVKM, per germline. The CDR3 is 12 amino acids. CDR3 DNA: TGTGCCAGTCGCGGGCAACACTACGAGCAGTACTTC. It codes for CASRGQHYEQYF. Looking up the rest from reference TRBV28 and TRBJ2-7 gives the full variable domain: DVKVTQSSRYLVKRTGEKVFLECVQDMDHENMFWYRQDPGLGLRLIYFSYDVKMKEKGDIPEGYSVSREKKERFSLILESASTNQTSMYLCASRGQHYEQYFGPGTRLTVT.

J is TRBJ2-1 and V is TRBV5-1; tentatively, D is TRBD1 (5 bases). This CDR3 has 11 residues. Between the trimmed V and J ends, which lost 4 bases and 6 bases, there was a span of 5 bases. CDR1 SGHRS and CDR2 YFSETQ come from the germline V gene. The CDR3 DNA sequence: TGCGCCAGCAGCGGGGCCAATGAGCAGTTCTTC. Translated, it gives CASSGANEQFF.

V gene TRBV7-2 combines with J gene TRBJ2-5; D unclear. Germline V lookup: CDR1 SGHTA, CDR2 FQGNSA. CDR3 length equals 14 residues. Trimming pared 5 bases from V and 4 bases from J, leaving 14 bases between. The CDR3 sequence is CASSQEVRSETQYF. As DNA, the CDR3 is TGTGCCAGCAGCCAAGAGGTTAGATCAGAGACCCAGTACTTC. The full variable domain, rest sourced from reference TRBV7-2 and TRBJ2-5, is GAGVSQSPSNKVTEKGKDVELRCDPISGHTALYWYRQSLGQGLEFLIYFQGNSAPDKSGLPSDRFSAERTGGSVSTLTIQRTQQEDSAVYLCASSQEVRSETQYFGPGTRLLVL.

The V gene is TRBV7-3, the J gene TRBJ2-1; 7 bases line up with TRBD1. The CDR3 runs to 16 residues. Germline V gene lookup returns CDR1 SGHTA and CDR2 FQGTGA. The V gene end was trimmed by 1 base and the J gene end by 0 bases; junction bases not matched to a gene: 3. The CDR3 coding sequence is TGTGCCAGCAGCTTAAAGGGGGCGAGCTCCTACAATGAGCAGTTCTTC. Translation: CASSLKGASSYNEQFF.

The V gene is TRBV7-9, the J gene TRBJ1-2, with D unresolved. Per the germline V gene, CDR1 is SEHNR and CDR2 is FQNEAQ (reference sequence). This CDR3 is built from 13 residues. V gave up 1 base and J gave up 4 bases, with 7 bases separating them. The CDR3 reads CASSLVSVYGYTF. The CDR3 nucleotides are TGTGCCAGCAGCTTAGTTTCGGTCTATGGCTACACCTTC. The whole variable domain, remainder taken from reference TRBV7-9 and TRBJ1-2, is DTGVSQNPRHKITKRGQNVTFRCDPISEHNRLYWYRQTLGQGPEFLTYFQNEAQLEKSRLLSDRFSAERPKGSFSTLEIQRTEQGDSAMYLCASSLVSVYGYTFGSGTRLTVV.

The chain carries TRBV7-8 and TRBJ2-1; the match to TRBD1 covers 7 bases. V dropped 5 bases and J dropped 5; count of bases not matched to a gene: 3. The V gene's germline CDR1 is SGHVS and CDR2 FQNEAQ. The CDR3 contains 13 residues. The chain's CDR3 is CASSQGQNNEQFF. For the CDR3, the DNA is TGTGCCAGCAGCCAGGGACAGAACAATGAGCAGTTCTTC. The whole variable domain, filled in from reference TRBV7-8 and TRBJ2-1, reads GAGVSQSPRYKVAKRGQDVALRCDPISGHVSLFWYQQALGQGPEFLTYFQNEAQLDKSGLPSDRFFAERPEGSVSTLKIQRTQQEDSAVYLCASSQGQNNEQFFGPGTRLTVL.

The chain carries TRBV5-1 and TRBJ2-1; D is ambiguous. V was clipped by 0 bases and J by 7 bases, with 11 bases between them. The CDR3 covers 14 residues. In germline, CDR1 is SGHRS, CDR2 YFSETQ. The CDR3 DNA is TGCGCCAGCAGCTTGGAAGGCGGTTTAAATGAGCAGTTCTTC. This sequence encodes CASSLEGGLNEQFF.

This clone has only a few counts. The CDR3 protein is CASSERAYTGELFF. Here the CDR3 DNA reads TGTGCCAGCAGTGAGAGAGCTTACACCGGGGAGCTGTTTTTT. The gene calls are TRBV6-4 and TRBJ2-2, with no clear D. Germline values: CDR1 MRHNA, CDR2 SNTAGT. This CDR3 is 14 amino acids long. Trimming removed 3 bases at V and 3 bases at J, with 8 bases between.

V is TRBV29-1 and J is TRBJ1-2; unclear D gene. The germline CDR1 and CDR2 sequences are SQVTM and ANQGSEA. The CDR3 runs to 12 residues. V was trimmed by 3 bases and J by 2 bases, leaving 7 bases between them. The CDR3 sequence: CSVERPNYGYTF. The CDR3 region has the DNA TGCAGCGTTGAGAGGCCGAACTATGGCTACACCTTC.

The chain is built from TRBV7-2 and TRBJ1-2, with D maybe TRBD1 (5 bases). Trimming left V 11 bases short and J 1 base short, with 14 bases between. Germline-derived CDR1 and CDR2 are SGHTA and FQGNSA. The CDR3 consists of 13 residues. The CDR3 DNA reads TGTGCCGGCATCACCGGGGGTAACTATGGCTACACCTTC. Protein product: CAGITGGNYGYTF.

In DNA form, the CDR3 reads TGTGCCAGCAGCTTGAGGTTCTCGACAGTAAACTATGGCTACACCTTC. This sequence encodes CASSLRFSTVNYGYTF. V gene TRBV5-8 combines with J gene TRBJ1-2; D might be TRBD1 (5 bases). The V end was cut by 1 base, the J end by 2 bases, with 15 bases between. This CDR3 is 16 amino acids long. Germline loops: CDR1 SGHTS, CDR2 YDEGEE.

Notes on this clone: Other DNA sequences within the sample encode an identical CDR3. The chain employs TRBV5-1 and TRBJ1-5; TRBD1 agrees at 9 bases. V lost 0 bases, J lost 6 bases, and 1 base stayed unmatched. Germline V gene lookup returns CDR1 SGHRS and CDR2 YFSETQ. CDR3 length equals 14 residues. CDR3 bases: TGCGCCAGCAGCTTGGGACAGGGGGGTCAGCCCCAGCATTTT. The encoded protein is CASSLGQGGQPQHF.

This CDR3 reads CASSPSTSGVYNEQFF. The CDR3 nucleotides read TGTGCCAGCAGTCCTTCGACTAGCGGTGTCTACAATGAGCAGTTCTTC. This chain links TRBV28 with TRBJ2-1; 9 bases line up with TRBD2. This CDR3 region has 16 residues. Germline CDR1 MDHEN, CDR2 SYDVKM. The V and J ends lost 5 bases and 3 bases, in that order; junction bases with no gene match: 8. Full variable domain (remainder filled in from reference TRBV28 and TRBJ2-1): DVKVTQSSRYLVKRTGEKVFLECVQDMDHENMFWYRQDPGLGLRLIYFSYDVKMKEKGDIPEGYSVSREKKERFSLILESASTNQTSMYLCASSPSTSGVYNEQFFGPGTRLTVL.

The rearrangement links TRBV18 to TRBJ1-3; D unclear. This CDR3 has 15 residues. In germline, CDR1 is KGHSH, CDR2 LQKENI. V lost 5 bases and J lost 0, with 11 bases in between. The CDR3 protein is CASSSEVTSGNTIYF. The CDR3 coding sequence is TGTGCCAGCTCATCGGAGGTGACCTCTGGAAACACCATATATTTT.

DNA for the CDR3: TGTGCCAGTAGTATAAGTGGGCGACCCAATCAGCCCCAGCATTTT. This sequence encodes CASSISGRPNQPQHF. V and J are TRBV19 and TRBJ1-5; no firm D call. This CDR3 is built from 15 residues. Trimming stripped 2 bases from V and 3 bases from J, with 11 bases between. CDR1 is LNHDA and CDR2 is SQIVND in the germline V gene (reference sequence).

The rearrangement joins TRBV5-5 to TRBJ1-2, with D possibly being TRBD1 (6 bases). Germline V gives CDR1 SGHKS, CDR2 YYEKEE (reference sequence). The V end was cut by 0 bases, the J end by 3 bases, with 12 bases between. The CDR3 contains 15 residues. CDR3 in DNA: TGTGCCAGCAGCTTGGTAAGGGGGGGAGACTATGGCTACACCTTC. Its translation: CASSLVRGGDYGYTF.

The V and J genes are TRBV5-1 and TRBJ2-7; D possibly corresponds to TRBD2 (5 bases). Trimming shortened V by 0 bases and J by 2 bases, and 12 bases separated the two germline ends. The germline V gene encodes CDR1 SGHRS and CDR2 YFSETQ. This CDR3 spans 15 amino acids. The CDR3, as DNA: TGCGCCAGCAGCTTGGGCGTAGCGCGAACCTACGAGCAGTACTTC. It encodes CASSLGVARTYEQYF.

V is TRBV2 and J is TRBJ2-7, with 14 bases that match TRBD2. Unmatched junction bases numbered 7, after V lost 7 bases and J lost 5 bases. The CDR3 covers 15 residues. Per the germline V gene, CDR1 is SNHLY and CDR2 is FYNNEI. CDR3 residues: CASIGTSGSKDEQYF. CDR3 nucleotide sequence: TGTGCCAGCATCGGGACTAGCGGGAGTAAGGACGAGCAGTACTTC.